One and the same sample provided the 25 T cell receptor beta chains below, sequenced in a study of tumor and adjacent non-tumor tissue in lung cancer. A modified ARM-PCR protocol with three rounds of nested PCR amplified TCRbeta. TCRdb used MiXCR to reprocess the multiplex PCR reads, holding one entry per CDR3 protein. The sample has 85,000 or so distinct CDR3 sequences, around 82% seen once. This sample's RNA came from whole unsorted tissue. The normal lung tissue was taken more than 3 cm from the tumor edge. The specimen was distant non-tumor lung tissue. These receptors came from a woman aged 50 to 60 with non-small cell lung cancer.

Only a few counts were recorded for this clonotype. The junction does not match germline at one end; this may be a read error. The V gene is TRBV12-3 or TRBV12-4, the J gene TRBJ2-3; D gene ambiguous. This CDR3 comprises 12 residues. The CDR3 loop reads CASILNTDMQYF. In DNA form, the CDR3 reads TGTGCCAGCATTTTGAACACAGATATGCAGTATTTT.

The gene calls are TRBV12-3 or TRBV12-4 and TRBJ1-1; D remains ambiguous. Trimming pared 7 bases from V and 4 bases from J, leaving 13 bases between. The CDR3 has 13 amino acids. The CDR3 nucleotides read TGTGCCAGCACCCAGGATAGGTGCACTGAAGCTTTCTTT. This encodes CASTQDRCTEAFF.

Notes on this clonotype: No conserved phenylalanine or tryptophan is present at the end of the CDR3, so a read error is the likely explanation. This sequence joins TRBV29-1 and TRBJ2-1; D is ambiguous. Germline-derived CDR1 and CDR2 are SQVTM and ANQGSEA. This CDR3 is 12 amino acids long. CDR3 loop: CSVEEGYTEQFI. The DNA of the CDR3 is TGCAGCGTTGAGGAAGGCTACACTGAGCAGTTCATC.

The gene calls are TRBV28 and TRBJ2-1; D may be TRBD2 (6 bases). This CDR3 is 12 amino acids long. The germline V gene encodes CDR1 MDHEN and CDR2 SYDVKM. The CDR3 spells CALCGKGDEQFF. CDR3 sequence (DNA): TGTGCTTTGTGCGGGAAAGGGGATGAGCAGTTCTTC.

Notes on this clonotype: Germline is not matched at one junction end, which may reflect a read error. CDR3 residues: CSTRPQNYEQYF. CDR3 bases: TGCAGTACTAGGCCACAGAACTACGAGCAGTACTTC. This chain uses TRBV20-1 with TRBJ2-7; D perhaps matches TRBD2 (5 bases). Germline V gene data show CDR1 as DFQATT and CDR2 as SNEGSKA (reference sequence). The length of the CDR3 is 12 residues.

Of note for this clonotype: A much larger clone differs by one base, so this may be a read error. V and J are TRBV5-1 and TRBJ1-4; D remains unclear. The V end lost 2 bases, the J end lost 5 bases, and 10 bases lay between the germline ends. CDR1 SGHRS and CDR2 YFSETQ come from the germline V gene. This CDR3 contains 14 residues. Written as DNA, the CDR3 is TGCGCCAGCAGCTTTGACACGGTGAATGAAAAACTGTTTTTT. Encoded protein: CASSFDTVNEKLFF.

Regarding this clonotype: This may stem from a read error, because a much larger clone lies one nucleotide away. J is TRBJ1-2 and V is TRBV20-1, with no clear D. Germline V gene data show CDR1 as DFQATT and CDR2 as SNEGSKA (reference sequence). This CDR3 region has 13 residues. The CDR3 protein is CSTSLSTNYGYTF. The CDR3 nucleotides are TGCAGTACTAGTCTATCGACTAACTATGGCTACACCTTC.

This clonotype showed up just a few times. A read error may explain this, as a much larger clone is one base away. The V and J genes are TRBV6-5 and TRBJ2-3; weak D call: TRBD2 (6 bases). CDR3 length: 17 amino acids. The germline V gene encodes CDR1 MNHEY and CDR2 SVGAGI. Trimming stripped 10 bases from V and 0 bases from J, with 23 bases between. For the CDR3, the DNA is TGTGCCAACAAGGTTAACCCCCGGGACTCAAGCACAGATACGCAGTATTTT. This encodes CANKVNPRDSSTDTQYF.

A word on this clonotype: No conserved phenylalanine or tryptophan is present at the end of the CDR3, so a read error is the likely explanation. No DNA is shown, since the ends of the CDR3 on it are uncertain; the CDR3 is the one TCRdb lists. This chain joins TRBV11-3 and TRBJ2-3; TRBD2 is the table's D call and was not checked against the DNA. Germline V lookup: CDR1 SGHNT, CDR2 YENEEA. Both ends counted, the CDR3 spans 15 residues. The chain's CDR3 is CASSLEGRTTDTRYY.

This clonotype was recorded once. The CDR3 does not end in the conserved phenylalanine or tryptophan, so this is likely a read error. V is TRBV4-1 and J is TRBJ2-7, with a possible D match to TRBD2 (6 bases). Germline lookup yields CDR1 MGHRA and CDR2 YSYEKL. This CDR3 contains 16 residues. The CDR3 protein is CAGSQEVASVHYEQYL. The DNA for the CDR3 is TGCGCCGGCAGCCAAGAAGTGGCTAGCGTTCACTACGAGCAGTACTTG.

The rearrangement joins TRBV6-2 or TRBV6-3 to TRBJ2-5, with a possible D match to TRBD2 (5 bases). V was clipped by 2 bases and J by 1 base, with 14 bases between them. The germline V gene has CDR1 MNHEY and CDR2 SVGEGT. There are 16 residues in the CDR3. The CDR3 region is CASSYAGGVSQETQYF. DNA for the CDR3: TGTGCCAGCAGTTACGCTGGAGGAGTTAGCCAAGAGACCCAGTACTTC.

Of note for this clonotype: It is likely a read error, because the conserved phenylalanine at the end of the CDR3 is missing. The chain recombines TRBV6-2 or TRBV6-3 with TRBJ2-1; D is ambiguous. CDR3 length equals 13 residues. Germline values: CDR1 MNHEY, CDR2 SVGEGT. The CDR3 bases are TGTGCCAACAGTTTAGCCCCTTGCAATGAGCAGTTCCTC. This codes for CANSLAPCNEQFL.

The chain is built from TRBV6-5 and TRBJ2-3, with a possible D match to TRBD1 (5 bases). CDR1 MNHEY and CDR2 SVGAGI come from the germline V gene. The CDR3 totals 13 residues. Trimming took off 6 bases at V and 2 bases at J, with 9 bases between the two ends. The CDR3 here is CASRVRVTDTQYF. CDR3 sequence (DNA): TGTGCCAGCAGGGTCAGGGTCACAGATACGCAGTATTTT.

This clonotype has at least ten counts. J is TRBJ2-7 and V is TRBV30, with D possibly being TRBD2 (6 bases). The CDR3 is made up of 14 amino acids. The germline CDR1 and CDR2 sequences are GTSNPN and SVGIG (reference sequence). V gave up 3 bases and J gave up 6 bases, with 18 bases separating them. The CDR3 bases are TGTGCCTGGAGCACTGGCGGGGTGTTCCGCGAGCAGTACTTC. Amino acids: CAWSTGGVFREQYF.

The sample holds a few counts of this clonotype. V usage is TRBV4-1 and J usage is TRBJ2-1, with D unresolved. From germline, CDR1 is MGHRA and CDR2 YSYEKL. The CDR3 covers 12 residues. Deletions cut 8 bases from V and 4 bases from J, with 9 bases between. CDR3 DNA: TGCGCCAGCTCCGACACATACAATGAGCAGTTCTTC. This gives the protein CASSDTYNEQFF.

In the case of this clonotype: Lacking the conserved final phenylalanine or tryptophan, this CDR3 likely reflects a read error. This chain connects TRBV6-5 to TRBJ2-7, with D possibly being TRBD2 (6 bases). The CDR3 totals 17 residues. The V end lost 5 bases, the J end lost 2 bases, and 22 bases lay between the germline ends. The germline CDR1 and CDR2 sequences are MNHEY and SVGAGI. The CDR3 reads CASSRARTNGVPYEQYI. The CDR3 DNA follows: TGTGCCAGCAGTCGTGCTAGGACTAACGGGGTTCCCTACGAGCAGTACATC.

The table lists this clonotype with a count of one. A read error may explain this, as a much larger clone is one base away. The chain combines TRBV29-1 with TRBJ2-1; D gene ambiguous. CDR1 and CDR2 (germline): SQVTM, ANQGSEA. CDR3 length: 13 amino acids. The CDR3, as DNA: TGCCGCGTTCGAGAAGGCGCCTACAATGAGCAGTTCTTC. Translated: CRVREGAYNEQFF.

Note on this clonotype: The conserved final phenylalanine or tryptophan is absent from the CDR3, which likely points to a read error. The chain couples TRBV4-2 to TRBJ2-7, with D possibly matching TRBD2 (6 bases). CDR3 length: 15 amino acids. The germline gives CDR1 LGHNA, CDR2 YNFKEQ. Trimming took off 5 bases at V and 2 bases at J, with 16 bases between the two ends. This CDR3 reads CASSGDSGNAYEQYL. In nucleotides, the CDR3 is TGTGCCAGCAGCGGGGACTCTGGTAACGCCTACGAGCAGTACCTC.

The table lists this clonotype with a few counts. Possible read error: a much larger clone is one base away. The rearrangement joins TRBV10-3 to TRBJ1-1; no definite D call. Germline V gene lookup returns CDR1 ENHRY and CDR2 SYGVKD. The CDR3 extends over 15 amino acids. CDR3 DNA: TGTGCCATCGGTAAGGGAGGAGGTATGAACACTGAAGTTTTCTTT. Residues: CAIGKGGGMNTEVFF.

A few counts support this clonotype. Its ends do not fully match the called genes, so a read error is possible. The J gene is TRBJ1-5, the V gene TRBV29-1; no reliable D call. The CDR3 is 11 amino acids. Germline assignment: CDR1 SQVTM and CDR2 ANQGSEA. The CDR3, as DNA: TGTAGCGTTGCTTTGGACGGACCCCAGCATTTT. This gives the protein CSVALDGPQHF.

Of note for this clonotype: Since the CDR3 does not end with the conserved phenylalanine or tryptophan, this likely comes from a read error. This rearrangement joins TRBV6-2 or TRBV6-3 to TRBJ2-1; D is unresolved. CDR3 length: 13 amino acids. Germline CDR1 MNHEY, CDR2 SVGEGT. CDR3 nucleotide sequence: TGTGTCAGCAGTTTAACCCCTTACAATGAGCAGTTCCTC. This codes for CVSSLTPYNEQFL.

With regard to this clonotype: An end of the junction does not agree with germline; a read error may underlie this. The gene calls are TRBV6-5 and TRBJ2-1; 8 positions agree with TRBD1. This CDR3 region has 13 residues. Germline V CDR1 and CDR2: MNHEY, SVGAGI. The CDR3 is CASCYDRGHEQFF. The CDR3 DNA reads TGTGCCAGCTGTTACGACAGGGGCCATGAGCAGTTCTTT.

V usage is TRBV18 and J usage is TRBJ2-1, with 9 nucleotides matching TRBD2. Germline lookup yields CDR1 KGHSH and CDR2 LQKENI. The CDR3 length is 14 residues. DNA of the CDR3: TGTGGCTGCCGCGGCGGGAGGGCCTACAATGAGCAGTTCTTC. Its translation: CGCRGGRAYNEQFF. The full variable domain, in which reference TRBV18 and TRBJ2-1 provide the parts outside the CDR3, is NAGVMQNPRHLVRRRGQEARLRCSPMKGHSHVYWYRQLPEEGLKFMVYLQKENIIDESGMPKERFSAEFPKEGPSILRIQQVVRGDSAAYFCGCRGGRAYNEQFFGPGTRLTVL.

This clonotype appeared a single time. V gene TRBV29-1 combines with J gene TRBJ2-7; D possibly matches TRBD1 or TRBD2 (5 bases each). CDR3 length equals 13 residues. From germline, CDR1 is SQVTM and CDR2 ANQGSEA. V was trimmed by 7 bases and J by 5 bases, leaving 18 bases between them. CDR3 sequence reads: CSAMDMGVHEQYF. DNA of the CDR3: TGCAGCGCGATGGACATGGGAGTCCACGAGCAGTACTTC.

As regards this clonotype: A much larger clone sits a single nucleotide away, making a read error possible. The chain links TRBV28 to TRBJ1-2; TRBD1 might be the D (6 bases). CDR3 size: 16 residues. V lost 6 bases to trimming and J lost 4 bases, with 21 bases between them. Looked up from germline, CDR1 is MDHEN and CDR2 is SYDVKM. This chain's CDR3 is CASSQGTITEGYGYTF. The CDR3 DNA sequence: TGTGCCAGCAGCCAGGGGACCATTACAGAGGGCTATGGCTACACCTTC.